This T cell receptor beta chain is from a study of T cell clonality in common variable immunodeficiency. The CDR3 is made up of 14 amino acids. The germline CDR1 and CDR2 sequences are SNHLY and FYNNEI. Trimming removed 7 bases from V and 2 bases from J, with 14 bases in between. Blood samples were heparinized, about 5 to 9 ml per donor. Of note for this clone: What it recognizes is unknown. The sequenced fragment ends 3 residues before the CDR3 boundary, so the rest is inferred from the germline J gene.

This table comes from immunoSEQ multiplex PCR, and its TCRdb copy is limited to in-frame clones, with some not included. The sample data list about 15,000 clones. Study-wide points: Patient heterogeneity in the CVID cohort limited correlations between repertoire features and clinical complications. Fewer deletions and N-nucleotide insertions were reportedly seen in common variable immunodeficiency TCR beta sequences.

The sequence derives from a human donor with common variable immunodeficiency. The rearrangement links TRBV2 to TRBJ1-1; D gene ambiguous. Sequenced input: peripheral blood mononuclear cells. CDR3 in amino acids: CASNKGLRNTEAFF. CDR3 DNA, as far as it was read: TGTGCCAGCAACAAAGGACTGAGAAACACTGAA.